Following are 11 T cell receptor beta chains from one sample sequenced in a study of blood T cell repertoires in COVID-19. Profiled with immunoSEQ multiplex PCR; TCRdb holds only in-frame clones, not every one. Among some 210,000 clones listed, around 89% were seen once. The sample taken for sequencing was peripheral blood. The receptors were sampled from a middle-aged woman with acute or convalescent COVID-19.

The chain couples TRBV2 to TRBJ2-2, with a tentative D call TRBD1 (5 bases). Germline V gene data show CDR1 as SNHLY and CDR2 as FYNNEI. This CDR3 is 14 amino acids long. Trimming shortened V by 4 bases and J by 3 bases, and 9 bases separated the two germline ends. The CDR3 DNA reads TGTGCCAGCAGTGCCGCAGGGCACACCGGGGAGCTGTTTTTT. It codes for CASSAAGHTGELFF.

The V call is TRBV14, the J call TRBJ2-4; 8 bases are a match to TRBD1. Looked up from germline, CDR1 is SGHDN and CDR2 is FVKESK. The CDR3 runs to 17 residues. The V gene end was trimmed by 1 base and the J gene end by 1 base; junction bases not matched to a gene: 6. In DNA, the CDR3 is TGTGCCAGCAGCCAAGCGAGGACAGGGTTGGCCAAAAACATTCAGTACTTC. Amino acid sequence: CASSQARTGLAKNIQYF.

In its sample, this clone was seen a few times. V usage is TRBV7-6 and J usage is TRBJ1-2; no definite D call. V was pared by 5 bases and J by 0 bases, with 10 bases between. This CDR3 is built from 14 residues. CDR1 and CDR2 (germline): SGHVS, FNYEAQ. The CDR3 nucleotides read TGTGCCAGCAGCCCCAGTGGAGCTAACTATGGCTACACCTTC. It codes for CASSPSGANYGYTF.

This chain connects TRBV6-2 or TRBV6-3 to TRBJ2-5, with D unclear. This CDR3 contains 12 residues. Trimming left V 5 bases short and J 5 bases short, with 9 bases between. Germline values: CDR1 MNHEY, CDR2 SVGEGT. The CDR3: CASSQTWETQYF. CDR3 in DNA: TGTGCCAGCAGTCAGACTTGGGAGACCCAGTACTTC.

The J gene is TRBJ1-5, the V gene TRBV2; no reliable D call. The CDR3 runs to 13 residues. The germline CDR1 and CDR2 sequences are SNHLY and FYNNEI. V lost 6 bases and J lost 7, with 13 bases in between. Here the CDR3 reads CASSEEPRQPQHF. The CDR3 bases are TGTGCCAGCAGCGAGGAGCCACGACAGCCCCAGCATTTT.

This clone was seen once. The chain couples TRBV29-1 to TRBJ2-5; tentatively, D is TRBD1 (6 bases). The germline V gene encodes CDR1 SQVTM and CDR2 ANQGSEA. The germline V and J ends were trimmed by 6 bases and 4 bases, with 12 bases remaining between them. This CDR3 is built from 12 residues. The CDR3 DNA sequence: TGCAGCGTGGGGACACCCGGAGAGACCCAGTACTTC. Its protein product is CSVGTPGETQYF.

CDR3 protein: CASSPGKGSAYGYTF. CDR3 bases: TGTGCCAGCTCACCGGGGAAAGGGAGCGCCTATGGCTACACCTTC. The chain joins TRBV18 to TRBJ1-2; D remains unclear. CDR1 KGHSH and CDR2 LQKENI come from the germline V gene. This CDR3 region has 15 residues. Deletions cut 3 bases from V and 4 bases from J, with 15 bases between. Full variable domain (missing parts from reference TRBV18 and TRBJ1-2): NAGVMQNPRHLVRRRGQEARLRCSPMKGHSHVYWYRQLPEEGLKFMVYLQKENIIDESGMPKERFSAEFPKEGPSILRIQQVVRGDSAAYFCASSPGKGSAYGYTFGSGTRLTVV.

On this clone itself: Within the sample, other DNA sequences also encode this same CDR3. CDR3 amino acids: CASSPGLAGVNEQFF. The CDR3 DNA reads as TGTGCCAGCAGCCCGGGACTAGCGGGGGTGAATGAGCAGTTCTTC. The chain is built from TRBV7-7 and TRBJ2-1; 14 bases are shared with TRBD2. CDR3 length: 15 amino acids. Unmatched junction bases numbered 4, after V lost 5 bases and J lost 7 bases. The germline CDR1 and CDR2 sequences are SSHAT and FNYEAQ (reference sequence).

This clone was observed once. The chain combines TRBV2 with TRBJ2-3; D perhaps matches TRBD1 (6 bases). Trimming cost V 7 bases and J 1 base, with 9 bases left between them. CDR1 and CDR2 (germline): SNHLY, FYNNEI. There are 13 residues in the CDR3. The CDR3 loop is CASNRERTDTQYF. The CDR3 DNA is TGTGCCAGCAACAGGGAACGCACAGATACGCAGTATTTT. The full variable domain, with the rest looked up from reference TRBV2 and TRBJ2-3, is EPEVTQTPSHQVTQMGQEVILRCVPISNHLYFYWYRQILGQKVEFLVSFYNNEISEKSEIFDDQFSVERPDGSNFTLKIRSTKLEDSAMYFCASNRERTDTQYFGPGTRLTVL.

CDR3 DNA sequence: TGCGCCAGCAGCTTGGCAGGAAAAGAGACCCAGTACTTC. Translating it yields CASSLAGKETQYF. The V and J genes are TRBV5-1 and TRBJ2-5, with D hard to call. CDR1 is SGHRS and CDR2 is YFSETQ in the germline V gene. V was shortened by 0 bases and J by 3 bases, with 6 bases between the two germline ends. The CDR3 covers 13 residues.

The chain has TRBV19 and TRBJ2-3, with D tentatively TRBD2 (5 bases). This CDR3 has 14 amino acids. Germline lookup yields CDR1 LNHDA and CDR2 SQIVND (reference sequence). V dropped 2 bases and J dropped 3 bases, with 9 bases sitting between them. The CDR3 is CASSIRGRTDTQYF. The DNA for the CDR3 is TGTGCCAGTAGTATACGGGGAAGAACAGATACGCAGTATTTT.